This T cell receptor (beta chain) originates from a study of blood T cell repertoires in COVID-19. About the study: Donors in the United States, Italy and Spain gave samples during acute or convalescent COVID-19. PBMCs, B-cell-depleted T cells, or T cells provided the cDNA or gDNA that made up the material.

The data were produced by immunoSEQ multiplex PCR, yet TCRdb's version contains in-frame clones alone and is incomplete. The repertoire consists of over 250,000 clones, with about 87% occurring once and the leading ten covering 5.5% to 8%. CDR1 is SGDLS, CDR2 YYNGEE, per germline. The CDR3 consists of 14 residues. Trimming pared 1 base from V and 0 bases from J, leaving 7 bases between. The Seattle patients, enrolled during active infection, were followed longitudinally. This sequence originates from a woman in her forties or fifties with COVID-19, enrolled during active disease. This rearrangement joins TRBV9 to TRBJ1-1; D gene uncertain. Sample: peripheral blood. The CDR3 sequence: CASSVSGMNTEAFF. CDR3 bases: TGTGCCAGCAGCGTAAGCGGGATGAACACTGAAGCTTTCTTT.